This is a list of T cell receptor beta chains from one sample in a study of shared clonotypes between healthy human individuals. Repertoires were generated with immunoSEQ multiplex PCR, while TCRdb's copy carries only in-frame clones and drops some. In the table there are about 2.1 million clones, roughly 93% of which are singletons. The sample consisted of naive CD8+ T cells from PBMCs. Receptors were obtained from a man between 18 and 35 years old in good health. Some clones in this sample may be carry-over from other donors' samples. Each CDR3 is given with its conserved first and last residue.

J gene: TRBJ2-3
V gene: TRBV19
CDR3 protein: CASSPGTRLTDTQYF

J gene: TRBJ1-2
V gene: TRBV27
CDR3 protein: CASSLSGADGYTF

J gene: TRBJ1-3
V gene: TRBV21-1
CDR3 protein: CASSNALPRIHSGNTIYF

J gene: TRBJ1-1
V gene: TRBV6-5
CDR3 protein: CASRSSNTEAFF

J gene: TRBJ2-7
V gene: TRBV11-3
CDR3 protein: CASSLVLGGEQYF

J gene: TRBJ2-7
V gene: TRBV7-8
CDR3 protein: CASSLAPAYEQYF

J gene: TRBJ2-7
V gene: TRBV7-3
CDR3 protein: CASALAGTSIHEQYF

J gene: TRBJ1-2
V gene: TRBV29-1
CDR3 protein: CSATSNYGYTF

J gene: TRBJ2-1
V gene: TRBV6-4
CDR3 protein: CASSASGLAGGYNEQFF

J gene: TRBJ2-5
V gene: TRBV28
CDR3 protein: CASSPQREAQETQYF

J gene: TRBJ1-1
V gene: TRBV6-5
CDR3 protein: CASSYSYHRGDTEAFF

J gene: TRBJ2-2
V gene: TRBV5-8
CDR3 protein: CASSINRNTGELFF

J gene: TRBJ1-3
V gene: TRBV28
CDR3 protein: CASTSGSWDGNTIYF

J gene: TRBJ2-2
V gene: TRBV9
CDR3 protein: CASSVGLAGEPGELFF

J gene: TRBJ2-7
V gene: TRBV27
CDR3 protein: CASSPRGGPYEQYF

J gene: TRBJ1-1
V gene: TRBV7-9
CDR3 protein: CASSLRAGGYTEAFF

J gene: TRBJ1-1
V gene: TRBV4-1
CDR3 protein: CASSQVARNEAFF

J gene: TRBJ1-5
V gene: TRBV27
CDR3 protein: CASRRGGSNQPQHF

J gene: TRBJ1-2
V gene: TRBV27
CDR3 protein: CASQATGDYGYTF

J gene: .
V gene: TRBV30
CDR3 protein: CAWSAGTPGAYEQYF

J gene: TRBJ2-5
V gene: TRBV14
CDR3 protein: CASSQLGTIEETQYF

J gene: TRBJ2-1
V gene: TRBV7-9
CDR3 protein: CASSPHEASGTGNEQFF

J gene: TRBJ2-1
V gene: TRBV11-2
CDR3 protein: CASSFDYSDYNEQFF

J gene: TRBJ1-1
V gene: TRBV7-3
CDR3 protein: CASSLTRRQGSVEAFF

J gene: TRBJ1-5
V gene: TRBV19
CDR3 protein: CASNAEPQHF

J gene: TRBJ1-5
V gene: TRBV15
CDR3 protein: CATSTRVMVGPQHF

J gene: TRBJ2-7
V gene: TRBV27
CDR3 protein: CATHAGYEQYF

J gene: TRBJ2-5
V gene: TRBV7-8
CDR3 protein: CASSASGVFQETQYF

J gene: TRBJ1-2
V gene: TRBV29-1
CDR3 protein: CSVRDGLGGARYGYTF

J gene: TRBJ2-1
V gene: TRBV27
CDR3 protein: CASQPLVAIYNEQFF

J gene: TRBJ1-4
V gene: TRBV9
CDR3 protein: CASSGARDRGTLVNEKLFF

J gene: TRBJ2-7
V gene: TRBV19
CDR3 protein: CASSSLAGDGQYF

J gene: TRBJ2-1
V gene: TRBV28
CDR3 protein: CASLVYRDGRYNEQFF

J gene: TRBJ2-6
V gene: TRBV29-1
CDR3 protein: CSVDGTGKSGANVLTF

J gene: TRBJ2-6
V gene: TRBV7-2
CDR3 protein: CASSPGLMVSGANVLTF

J gene: TRBJ2-7
V gene: TRBV25-1
CDR3 protein: CASSELAGVAEQYF

J gene: TRBJ2-1
V gene: TRBV28
CDR3 protein: CASSRTGTLTRNEQFF

J gene: TRBJ2-1
V gene: TRBV11-3
CDR3 protein: CASSFPGLAGGSEQFF

J gene: TRBJ1-1
V gene: TRBV19
CDR3 protein: CASSIVGLNTEAFF

J gene: TRBJ2-7
V gene: TRBV4-1
CDR3 protein: CASSQEVIAGGREQYF

J gene: TRBJ2-1
V gene: TRBV5-3
CDR3 protein: CARSFRLAGEIKGGNEQFF

J gene: TRBJ1-1
V gene: TRBV5-4
CDR3 protein: CASSLAVTNTEAFF

J gene: TRBJ1-1
V gene: TRBV28
CDR3 protein: CASSRREAFF

J gene: TRBJ2-7
V gene: TRBV11-2
CDR3 protein: CASSLSRAYEQYF

J gene: TRBJ2-2
V gene: TRBV6-5
CDR3 protein: CASSYEEGTGELFF

J gene: TRBJ2-1
V gene: TRBV7-2
CDR3 protein: CASSLGAGYNEQFF

J gene: TRBJ1-1
V gene: TRBV29-1
CDR3 protein: CSVVKGFPTGTEAFF

J gene: TRBJ2-7
V gene: TRBV28
CDR3 protein: CASSVQGEDYEQYF

J gene: TRBJ2-3
V gene: TRBV5-6
CDR3 protein: CASSFGGSRTDTQYF

J gene: TRBJ2-1
V gene: TRBV4-1
CDR3 protein: CASSQESGTGSWNEQFF

J gene: TRBJ2-7
V gene: TRBV27
CDR3 protein: CASSLSGRGYYEQYF

J gene: TRBJ2-3
V gene: TRBV30
CDR3 protein: CAWSPPDALITDTQYF

J gene: TRBJ2-7
V gene: TRBV10-3
CDR3 protein: CAISDPDRMYEQYF

J gene: TRBJ2-1
V gene: TRBV7-3
CDR3 protein: CASSLYWGAYNEQFF

J gene: TRBJ2-1
V gene: TRBV6-5
CDR3 protein: CAVRVSAGTRNEQFF

J gene: TRBJ1-2
V gene: TRBV5-1
CDR3 protein: CASSLEQGRIASNYGYTF

J gene: TRBJ1-2
V gene: TRBV28
CDR3 protein: CASSFTGVYGYTF